The next 8 T cell receptor beta chains were all read from a single sample in a study of cytomegalovirus exposure and HLA in healthy donors. PCR employed 60 Vbeta and 13 Jbeta primers. Data came from immunoSEQ multiplex PCR; TCRdb stores just in-frame clones and leaves some out. The sample records roughly 100,000 clones, roughly 76% being singletons. The specimen sequenced was PBMCs. These receptors were taken from a man in his forties in good health and CMV-seronegative.

This chain uses TRBV29-1 with TRBJ2-3; TRBD1 aligns across 10 bases. The CDR3 covers 16 residues. J was trimmed by 4 bases and V by 1 base; bases with no gene match: 8. From germline, CDR1 is SQVTM and CDR2 ANQGSEA. The CDR3 nucleotides are TGCAGCGTTGAAGCCTTCGGGACAGGGGTCGCAGATACGCAGTATTTT. As protein: CSVEAFGTGVADTQYF.

This chain connects TRBV6-1 to TRBJ2-2; perhaps TRBD1 as D (6 bases). Trimming stripped 5 bases from V and 5 bases from J, with 15 bases between. The CDR3 has 15 residues. Germline assignment: CDR1 MNHNS and CDR2 SASEGT. The CDR3 sequence: CASSQTGPGTGELFF. The CDR3 DNA follows: TGTGCCAGCAGTCAAACAGGGCCCGGGACCGGGGAGCTGTTTTTT.

The chain couples TRBV5-1 to TRBJ2-1; TRBD1 matches at 9 bases. The V gene's germline CDR1 is SGHRS and CDR2 YFSETQ. V dropped 4 bases and J dropped 2; count of bases not matched to a gene: 4. The CDR3 consists of 15 residues. The CDR3 DNA reads as TGCGCCAGCAGCCCGGACAGGGGCCCCTACAATGAGCAGTTCTTC. The encoded protein is CASSPDRGPYNEQFF.

The chain couples TRBV4-2 to TRBJ2-5; 8 bases are shared with TRBD1. The V gene end was trimmed by 4 bases and the J gene end by 11 bases; junction bases not matched to a gene: 18. The CDR3 runs 16 residues. CDR1 and CDR2 (germline): LGHNA, YNFKEQ. In nucleotides, the CDR3 is TGTGCCAGCAGCCCGGCTGGACAGGGACTCCCGGGTGAGCAGTACTTC. It codes for CASSPAGQGLPGEQYF.

This clone occurred a few times. The rearrangement joins TRBV28 to TRBJ2-7, with 7 bases that match TRBD2. This CDR3 has 11 amino acids. V was clipped by 3 bases and J by 13 bases; unmatched bases: 6. Germline CDR1 and CDR2: MDHEN and SYDVKM. The CDR3 DNA is TGTGCCAGCAGTTTTTCGGGGGGTGATTACTTC. This translates into CASSFSGGDYF.

This rearrangement joins TRBV10-3 to TRBJ2-1, with 10 bases lining up with TRBD2. Per the germline V gene, CDR1 is ENHRY and CDR2 is SYGVKD. This CDR3 comprises 15 residues. V lost 5 bases to trimming and J lost 5 bases; unmatched junction nucleotides: 6. The CDR3 spells CAISPGLALHNEQFF. The CDR3 nucleotides are TGTGCCATCAGTCCGGGACTAGCGCTGCACAATGAGCAGTTCTTC.

The chain recombines TRBV9 with TRBJ2-2; TRBD2 is a possible D gene (6 bases). In germline, CDR1 is SGDLS, CDR2 YYNGEE. The ends were cut back, 4 bases at V and 7 bases at J, with 14 bases in the middle. The CDR3 loop spans 14 amino acids. The CDR3 bases are TGTGCCAGCAGCACTGCTGGAGGGTTCGGGGAGCTGTTTTTT. Protein: CASSTAGGFGELFF.

This chain uses TRBV28 with TRBJ2-1; no clear D. V was cut by 1 base and J by 5 bases, with 12 bases left in between. The CDR3 runs 15 residues. Germline-derived CDR1 and CDR2 are MDHEN and SYDVKM. The chain's CDR3 is CASSLFGSPNNEQFF. The CDR3 nucleotides are TGTGCCAGCAGTTTATTTGGCTCCCCAAACAATGAGCAGTTCTTC.